This T cell receptor beta chain is drawn from a study of PD-1 blockade in classical Hodgkin lymphoma. CDR3 size: 14 residues. V dropped 4 bases and J dropped 5; count of bases not matched to a gene: 2. Germline V gene data show CDR1 as SGHTA and CDR2 as FQGNSA. General study results and limits: Only CD4+ TCR diversity, not CD8+, had risen significantly by C4D1. Newly diagnosed patients reportedly trailed healthy donors in baseline TCR diversity.

Generated by immunoSEQ multiplex PCR, the TCRdb table keeps only in-frame clones and is missing some. The sample has over 25,000 clones; around 72% are singletons. As for time point: cycle 4 day 1 (C4D1), after about 6 weeks of nivolumab. All patients experienced relapse after autologous stem cell transplantation, and brentuximab vedotin exposure was variable. Best outcomes ranged across complete response, partial response and progressive disease. With respect to this clone: Its antigen is not identified.

The V call is TRBV7-2, the J call TRBJ2-2; 9 bases line up with TRBD1. The TCR comes from a human donor with classical Hodgkin lymphoma. Sequencing was performed on peripheral blood mononuclear cells (PBMCs), taken before the fourth cycle of nivolumab. The CDR3 sequence is CASSWGTGTGELFF. In nucleotides, the CDR3 is TGTGCCAGCAGCTGGGGGACAGGGACCGGGGAGCTGTTTTTT.